The entry below gives a single T cell receptor (beta chain) sequence along with its context. Its antigen is as yet unknown. Primers included in the PCR were 60 Vbeta and 13 Jbeta primers. Measured with immunoSEQ multiplex PCR; TCRdb has only the in-frame clones, and not every one. The sample has approximately 130,000 clones; roughly 84% are singletons. This entry comes from a study of cytomegalovirus exposure and HLA in healthy donors. Study results and caveats: In a later analysis, DRB1 alleles had the most associated TCRs; HLA-C alleles the fewest.

Trimming removed 3 bases at V and 5 bases at J, with 11 bases between. Per germline, CDR1 GTSNPN and CDR2 SVGIG (reference sequence). The CDR3 totals 14 residues. The chain has TRBV30 and TRBJ1-6; the D gene is possibly TRBD1 (5 bases). The clonotype comes from a boy between 5 and 17 years old in good health and CMV-seronegative. Sequencing was done on a sample of PBMCs. The CDR3 DNA follows: TGTGCCTGGAGGGTGACAGCTAATAATTCACCCCTCCACTTT. This sequence encodes CAWRVTANNSPLHF.